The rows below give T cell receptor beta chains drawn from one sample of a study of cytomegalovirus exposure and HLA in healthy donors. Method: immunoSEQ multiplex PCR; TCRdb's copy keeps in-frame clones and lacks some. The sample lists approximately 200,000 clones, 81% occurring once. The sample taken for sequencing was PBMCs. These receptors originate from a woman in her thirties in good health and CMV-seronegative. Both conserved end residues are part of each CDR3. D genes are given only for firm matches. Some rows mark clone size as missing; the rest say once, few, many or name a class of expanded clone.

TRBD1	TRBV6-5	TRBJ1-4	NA	TGTGCCAGCAGTTACTCAGCAGGGGGGTCCGGAAAACTGTTTTTT	CASSYSAGGSGKLFF
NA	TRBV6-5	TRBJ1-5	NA	TGTGCCAGCAAGAAAACAGGGTGGGCCCTTCAGCCCCAGCATTTT	CASKKTGWALQPQHF
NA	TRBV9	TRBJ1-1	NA	TGTGCCAGCAGCCCAACACCGAACACTGAAGCTTTCTTT	CASSPTPNTEAFF
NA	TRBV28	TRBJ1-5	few	TGTGCCAGCAGTTTAGGAGAGGCATATAGCAATCAGCCCCAGCATTTT	CASSLGEAYSNQPQHF
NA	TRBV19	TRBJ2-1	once	TGTGCCAGTAGTACCGGGCCGCGGGGACCGGAGCAGCCCCACAATGAGCAGTTCTTC	CASSTGPRGPEQPHNEQFF
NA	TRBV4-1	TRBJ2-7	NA	TGCGCCAGCAGCCCCTTAGGACAATCCTACGAGCAGTACTTC	CASSPLGQSYEQYF
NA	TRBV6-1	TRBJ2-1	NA	TGTGCCAGCAGTGAGGACCCGGGACTGCTTGGGGAGCAGTTCTTC	CASSEDPGLLGEQFF
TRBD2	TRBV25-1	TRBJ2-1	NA	TGTGCCAGCAGTGAATATAGGAGCGGGAGGGCTGGCAATGAGCAGTTCTTC	CASSEYRSGRAGNEQFF
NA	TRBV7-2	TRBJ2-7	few	TGTGCCAGCAGCTTAGGGACAGCGTACGAGCAGTACTTC	CASSLGTAYEQYF
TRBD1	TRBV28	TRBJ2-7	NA	TGTGCCAGCAGTTTGGGGACAGGGTTCCACGAGCAGTACTTC	CASSLGTGFHEQYF
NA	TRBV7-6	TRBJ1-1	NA	TGTGCCAGCAGCCGAACGGGGAGCGCTGAAGCTTTCTTT	CASSRTGSAEAFF